This T cell receptor beta chain was observed in a study of shared T cell receptors in the human thymus. Here immunoSEQ multiplex PCR was the method, and the copy in TCRdb shows in-frame clones only, minus some. The sample includes some 700,000 clones, approximately 85% of them seen just once. In this sample, this clone turned up once. CDR1 SQVTM and CDR2 ANQGSEA come from the germline V gene. The CDR3 extends over 18 amino acids. J gave up 4 bases and V 6 bases, and 23 bases lay outside the gene matches. These records were also assigned to another study, of human thymus T cells.

J is TRBJ2-7 and V is TRBV29-1; 8 nucleotides align to TRBD2. This TCR was recovered from a girl under three years old with a congenital heart defect. Source material: thymocytes. The CDR3 DNA reads as TGCAGCGTCCTGGACCGGGGGGGAAGGCAACAATCTTTTTACGAGCAGTACTTC. Translated, it gives CSVLDRGGRQQSFYEQYF.